The rows below give T cell receptor beta chains drawn from one sample of a study of blood T cell repertoires in COVID-19. The repertoire was sequenced with immunoSEQ multiplex PCR; TCRdb's copy has only in-frame clones and lacks some. The sample shows just over 95,000 clones, around nine tenths of them seen only once. Material: peripheral blood. Receptors originate from a human donor in a cohort sampled during active COVID-19. Both conserved end residues are part of each CDR3. Each record gives: J gene, V gene, clone size, D gene, CDR3 DNA, CDR3 protein. D genes are given only for firm matches. Clone sizes are given selectively: once, few, many, or a class where the clone is expanded.

>TRBJ2-7|TRBV2|.|.
TGTGCCAGCATCCCCATGCGCCCCTACGAGCAGTACTTC
CASIPMRPYEQYF
>TRBJ2-1|TRBV15|.|TRBD2
TGTGCCACCAGCAGAGATCTAGCGGGGAGGTATGAGCAGTTCTTC
CATSRDLAGRYEQFF
>TRBJ2-7|TRBV28|.|.
TGTGCCAGCAGTTTAGAGAACGGACACTCCTACGAGCAGTACTTC
CASSLENGHSYEQYF
>TRBJ2-3|TRBV6-5|.|TRBD1
TGTGCCACCCGACAGGGGGCCCAAGATACGCAGTATTTT
CATRQGAQDTQYF
>TRBJ1-2|TRBV15|few|.
TGTGCCACCAGGGGCGGGGGGCCCTATGGCTACACCTTC
CATRGGGPYGYTF
>TRBJ1-3|TRBV12-5|.|TRBD1
TGTGCTAGGTACCGGGACAGGGCTTCTGGAAACACCATATATTTT
CARYRDRASGNTIYF
>TRBJ1-6|TRBV7-2|once|.
TGTGCCAGCAGCTTCTCCCAGGGGAATTCACCCCTCCACTTT
CASSFSQGNSPLHF
>TRBJ1-2|TRBV2|.|.
TGTGCCAGCAGTGAAGCGCTTCGGGTTCAGGGTGGCTACACCTTC
CASSEALRVQGGYTF
>TRBJ1-5|TRBV19|.|TRBD1
TGTGCCAGTAGGACAGGGGGCGGTGGTAATCAGCCCCAGCATTTT
CASRTGGGGNQPQHF
>TRBJ1-1|TRBV2|few|.
TGTGCCAGCAGTGAAGCGCCACAGGCTTTCTTT
CASSEAPQAFF
>TRBJ2-5|TRBV11-2|.|.
TGTGCCAGCAGCTACGGACTGTGGGACCAAGAGACCCAGTACTTC
CASSYGLWDQETQYF
>TRBJ1-4|TRBV28|.|TRBD1
TGTGCCAGCAGCCGGACAGGGAGGAATGAAAAACTGTTTTTT
CASSRTGRNEKLFF
>TRBJ1-3|TRBV5-4|.|.
TGTGCCAGCAGCTTGGACGGGAACTCTGGAAACACCATATATTTT
CASSLDGNSGNTIYF
>TRBJ2-1|TRBV20-1|.|TRBD1
TGCAGTGCTCAGGGGGCAGGTGAGCAGTTCTTC
CSAQGAGEQFF
>TRBJ2-7|TRBV5-1|.|TRBD2
TGCGCCAGCAGCTTGGAACTAGCGGGAGACTACGAGCAGTACTTC
CASSLELAGDYEQYF
>TRBJ1-6|TRBV28|.|TRBD1
TGTGCCAGCAGTTTATTGGACAGGGGTAATTCACCCCTCCACTTT
CASSLLDRGNSPLHF
>TRBJ2-1|TRBV2|.|TRBD2
TGTGCCAGCACCCCCGCAGGACTAGCGGGGCTATTGGAGTTCTTC
CASTPAGLAGLLEFF
>TRBJ2-5|TRBV19|.|.
TGTGCCAGTAGTGAAATCAGAGGAGAGACCCAGTACTTC
CASSEIRGETQYF
>TRBJ1-4|TRBV2|.|.
TGTGCCAGCAGTGAACTTCGGGGGGCCAGTGAAAAACTGTTTTTT
CASSELRGASEKLFF
>TRBJ2-3|TRBV5-1|.|.
TGCGCCAGCTGGGGGGAGTCCGGGGCAGATACGCAGTATTTT
CASWGESGADTQYF
>TRBJ2-5|TRBV5-3|.|.
TGTGCCCTTACCTCCAGCGGGACACGAGAGACCCAGTACTTC
CALTSSGTRETQYF
>TRBJ1-2|TRBV18|.|TRBD1
TGTGCCAGCTCACAGGGACAGGCATTCCCCTATGGCTACACCTTC
CASSQGQAFPYGYTF
>TRBJ2-4|TRBV7-9|.|.
TGTGCCAGCAGCCCCGACACCTCGCGAGCCATTCAGTACTTC
CASSPDTSRAIQYF
>TRBJ1-3|TRBV21-1|.|.
TGTGCCAGCAGCAAAGACGGAGTTACCTCTGGAAACACCATATATTTT
CASSKDGVTSGNTIYF
>TRBJ2-1|TRBV2|.|TRBD2
TGTGCCAGCATCAGACTAGCGGCGAACTCCTACAATGAGCAGTTCTTC
CASIRLAANSYNEQFF
>TRBJ2-1|TRBV7-9|.|.
TGTGCCAGCAGCTTGGTGGGCTACTACAATGAGCAGTTCTTC
CASSLVGYYNEQFF
>TRBJ1-2|TRBV7-9|.|TRBD1
TGTGCCAGCAGCTCCCGGGCCAGGGGGGACGGCTACACCTTC
CASSSRARGDGYTF
>TRBJ1-1|TRBV18|.|.
TGTGCCAGCTCACCAGCGGGGGTTGGTGAAGCTTTCTTT
CASSPAGVGEAFF
>TRBJ1-2|TRBV13|.|TRBD1
TGTGCCAGCAGCAACAGGGACAGGGGGATTTATGGCTACACCTTC
CASSNRDRGIYGYTF
>TRBJ2-2|TRBV30|.|TRBD1
TGTGCCTGCCGGGGCCGGGACAGGGTAGGGACCGGGGAGCTGTTTTTT
CACRGRDRVGTGELFF
>TRBJ2-3|TRBV18|.|TRBD1
TGTGCCAGCTCACGCCCGGGACAGCCCTTCTCCGGCACAGATACGCAGTATTTT
CASSRPGQPFSGTDTQYF